The source of this TCR beta chain is a study of cytomegalovirus exposure and HLA in healthy donors. Looking at the study overall: The same platform was used for the 110 or so validation repertoires and the 500 to 700 first-cohort repertoires, a later analysis reported. Findings and caveats of the study: The study labeled more than 150 TCR beta chains cytomegalovirus-associated. Most TCR sequences were seen very rarely across donors, but some public TCRs occurred in many.

The assay was immunoSEQ multiplex PCR, and TCRdb's table has in-frame clones only and misses some. The sample has roughly 65,000 clones, 92% seen once. A word on this clone: No antigen is known for it.

The CDR3 is 16 residues long. The germline V gene has CDR1 LNHNV and CDR2 YYDKDF (reference sequence). V lost 1 base to trimming and J lost 0 bases, with 11 bases between them. The sequencing input was PBMCs. This clonotype was obtained from a man aged 18 to 29 in good health and CMV-seropositive. This sequence joins TRBV15 and TRBJ2-3; a possible D gene is TRBD2 (6 bases). CDR3 loop: CATSRGGGPSTDTQYF. In nucleotides, the CDR3 is TGTGCCACCAGCAGAGGCGGAGGGCCGAGCACAGATACGCAGTATTTT.